Shown below are 30 T cell receptor beta chains from a single sample sequenced in a study of a mutant IDH1 vaccine in newly diagnosed glioma. Their antigens remain unidentified. The time point denotes: week 35, safety follow-up. Every vaccination contained 300 ug of the mutant IDH1 20-mer peptide and was paired with topical imiquimod. Clones were read by immunoSEQ multiplex PCR, and TCRdb kept only the in-frame ones, dropping some. Of some 31,000 clones in the sample, approximately 79% are singletons; the top ten hold about 10%. Sequencing used PBMCs, obtained from a glioma patient whose treatment included an IDH1 peptide vaccine. All receptors come from a woman aged 30 to 39 with glioma. Some clones in this sample may be carry-over from other donors' samples.

This rearrangement joins TRBV29-1 to TRBJ2-7; 9 bases fit TRBD1. The CDR3 spans 13 residues. CDR1 SQVTM and CDR2 ANQGSEA come from the germline V gene. V lost 7 bases and J lost 4; bases outside the gene matches: 8. The CDR3 protein is CSASGTGSYEQYF. In DNA, the CDR3 is TGCAGCGCCTCCGGGACAGGGTCGTACGAGCAGTACTTC.

The chain combines TRBV6-5 with TRBJ2-7, with 9 bases lining up with TRBD2. Germline CDR1 reads MNHEY; CDR2 reads SVGAGI. The CDR3 extends over 16 amino acids. Losses at the gene ends were 0 bases for V and 0 bases for J; bases not matched to a gene: 3. The CDR3: CASSYSSGGTSYEQYF. The CDR3 nucleotides read TGTGCCAGCAGTTACTCCAGCGGGGGGACCTCCTACGAGCAGTACTTC.

CDR3 nucleotides: TGTGCCAGCAGCTCCCCCGACCGGGCGGCAGAGACCCAGTACTTC. It is translated as CASSSPDRAAETQYF. The V and J genes are TRBV5-4 and TRBJ2-5, with unresolved D. V was shortened by 3 bases and J by 4 bases, with 16 bases between the two germline ends. The germline V gene has CDR1 SGHNT and CDR2 YYREEE (reference sequence). This CDR3 region has 15 residues.

V gene TRBV9 combines with J gene TRBJ2-3; TRBD2 matches 12 bases. There are 16 residues in the CDR3. Trimming at V came to 3 bases and at J to 4 bases, leaving 6 bases not matched to a gene. The germline gives CDR1 SGDLS, CDR2 YYNGEE. The chain's CDR3 is CASSARLAGVSDTQYF. The DNA of the CDR3 is TGTGCCAGCAGCGCCAGACTAGCGGGAGTATCAGATACGCAGTATTTT.

The CDR3 here is CAWSPDMANEKLFF. The CDR3 DNA reads TGTGCCTGGAGTCCAGACATGGCTAATGAAAAACTGTTTTTT. The V and J genes are TRBV30 and TRBJ1-4, with D hard to call. The ends were cut back, 2 bases at V and 3 bases at J, with 10 bases in the middle. Germline lookup yields CDR1 GTSNPN and CDR2 SVGIG (reference sequence). The CDR3 is made up of 14 amino acids.

The rearrangement links TRBV14 to TRBJ2-2; D ambiguous. The germline V and J ends were trimmed by 2 bases and 2 bases, with 12 bases remaining between them. CDR3 length: 16 residues. The germline V gene has CDR1 SGHDN and CDR2 FVKESK. CDR3 in DNA: TGTGCCAGCAGCCAACACGATACGACTAACACCGGGGAGCTGTTTTTT. It is translated as CASSQHDTTNTGELFF.

This chain joins TRBV5-4 and TRBJ1-1; TRBD1 is a possible D gene (5 bases). There are 11 residues in the CDR3. The V gene's germline CDR1 is SGHNT and CDR2 YYREEE (reference sequence). V was cut by 7 bases and J by 8 bases, with 12 bases left in between. The CDR3 loop is CASLRGREAFF. The CDR3 DNA follows: TGTGCCAGCCTCCGGGGGAGAGAAGCTTTCTTT.

V and J are TRBV7-2 and TRBJ2-5; TRBD2 aligns across 9 bases. CDR1 is SGHTA and CDR2 is FQGNSA in the germline V gene. V lost 5 bases, J lost 1 base, and 8 bases stayed unmatched. The CDR3 is 16 residues long. This CDR3 is CASSEGLARIQETQYF. In DNA form, the CDR3 reads TGTGCCAGCAGCGAAGGACTAGCGAGAATCCAAGAGACCCAGTACTTC.

The rearrangement links TRBV11-2 to TRBJ1-2; D gene ambiguous. CDR1 SGHAT and CDR2 FQNNGV come from the germline V gene. V shed 1 base and J shed 6 bases, with 9 bases lying between them. The CDR3 is 13 residues long. CDR3 region: CASSLVFGDGYTF. The DNA of the CDR3 is TGTGCCAGCAGCTTAGTTTTTGGGGATGGCTACACCTTC.

This clone was counted once. The V and J genes are TRBV19 and TRBJ2-7, with D perhaps TRBD2 (6 bases). The V and J ends lost 4 bases and 7 bases respectively, with 8 bases between them. The germline V gene encodes CDR1 LNHDA and CDR2 SQIVND (reference sequence). CDR3 length equals 11 residues. Written as DNA, the CDR3 is TGTGCCAGTAGTAGCGCGGGGGAGCAGTACTTC. Translating gives CASSSAGEQYF.

The chain joins TRBV25-1 to TRBJ2-2; D gene ambiguous. The CDR3 has 15 residues. V was cut by 5 bases and J by 6 bases, with 16 bases left in between. Germline loops: CDR1 MGHDK, CDR2 SYGVNS. This chain's CDR3 is CASSSNSWFSGELFF. The CDR3 nucleotides are TGTGCCAGCAGTTCGAACAGTTGGTTTTCCGGGGAGCTGTTTTTT.

The chain has TRBV7-9 and TRBJ1-2; TRBD1 matches at 8 bases. The CDR3 covers 16 residues. CDR1 is SEHNR and CDR2 is FQNEAQ in the germline V gene (reference sequence). V trimming: 4 bases; J trimming: 3 bases; junction bases outside the gene matches: 10. As DNA, the CDR3 is TGTGCCAGCAGCTGGACGGACAGGGACGGTTACTATGGCTACACCTTC. It yields the protein CASSWTDRDGYYGYTF.

The CDR3 DNA reads as TGTGCCTGGAGTGTACGGGTTGCGGGAGGGCCCACAGATACGCAGTATTTT. It yields the protein CAWSVRVAGGPTDTQYF. The chain couples TRBV30 to TRBJ2-3, with TRBD2 identical over 9 bases. Germline assignment: CDR1 GTSNPN and CDR2 SVGIG (reference sequence). V lost 0 bases, J lost 2 bases, and 9 bases stayed unmatched. The length of the CDR3 is 17 residues.

This clone has a handful of counts. This rearrangement joins TRBV5-4 to TRBJ1-1; TRBD1 matches at 7 bases. J was trimmed by 1 base and V by 4 bases; bases with no gene match: 7. This CDR3 spans 15 amino acids. CDR1 SGHNT and CDR2 YYREEE come from the germline V gene (reference sequence). The CDR3, as DNA: TGTGCCAGCAGCCCTGACAGGGACTGGAACACTGAAGCTTTCTTT. It specifies CASSPDRDWNTEAFF.

The rearrangement joins TRBV7-9 to TRBJ2-3; the match to TRBD2 covers 7 bases. Per the germline V gene, CDR1 is SEHNR and CDR2 is FQNEAQ (reference sequence). V shed 5 bases and J 3 bases; nucleotides not matched to a gene: 14. The CDR3 consists of 17 residues. The CDR3 is CASSPDAGRVRTDTQYF. For the CDR3, the DNA is TGTGCCAGCAGCCCCGACGCAGGGAGGGTAAGGACAGATACGCAGTATTTT.

There are a few counts of this clone. The rearrangement links TRBV18 to TRBJ1-1; D is unclear. Per germline, CDR1 KGHSH and CDR2 LQKENI. With 3 bases removed from V and 4 bases from J, the gap between germline ends came to 9 bases. The CDR3 sequence is 13 residues long. The chain's CDR3 is CASSPIRTTEAFF. The CDR3 DNA sequence: TGTGCCAGCTCACCGATTAGGACCACTGAAGCTTTCTTT.

As DNA, the CDR3 is TGTGCCAGCTCACCACGGACCAGGGACAACTCTGAAGCTTTCTTT. This translates into CASSPRTRDNSEAFF. The V and J genes are TRBV18 and TRBJ1-1; the D gene is possibly TRBD1 (6 bases). The CDR3 loop spans 15 amino acids. Trimming took 1 base from V and 6 from J, leaving 15 bases between them. The germline gives CDR1 KGHSH, CDR2 LQKENI.

This sequence joins TRBV7-2 and TRBJ1-2, with D perhaps TRBD1 (5 bases). The CDR3 runs to 15 residues. The V end was cut by 6 bases, the J end by 7 bases, with 21 bases between. Germline CDR1 is SGHTA and CDR2 is FQGNSA. In DNA, the CDR3 is TGTGCCAGCAGTTATCCGGGGGTTCCCTTTCGTGGCTACACCTTC. Translation gives CASSYPGVPFRGYTF.

This sequence joins TRBV6-5 and TRBJ2-7; 7 bases align to TRBD2. The CDR3 length is 14 residues. J was trimmed by 5 bases and V by 8 bases; bases with no gene match: 12. Germline V gene data show CDR1 as MNHEY and CDR2 as SVGAGI. The CDR3 loop reads CASSLGGSGDEQYF. The CDR3 DNA sequence: TGTGCCAGCTCCCTGGGGGGAAGCGGGGACGAGCAGTACTTC.

This chain links TRBV13 with TRBJ1-2; D gene ambiguous. Trimming took off 0 bases at V and 1 base at J, with 6 bases between the two ends. The CDR3 runs to 14 residues. Germline CDR1 PRHDT, CDR2 FYEKMQ (reference sequence). The CDR3 DNA reads as TGTGCCAGCAGCTTAGGACTGCTTAACTATGGCTACACCTTC. Its translation is CASSLGLLNYGYTF.

V is TRBV10-1 and J is TRBJ1-1; D ambiguous. Trimming removed 0 bases at V and 3 bases at J, with 5 bases between. CDR1 and CDR2 (germline): WNHNN, SYGVQD (reference sequence). The CDR3 is 13 amino acids. CDR3 sequence reads: CASSESYDTEAFF. Here the CDR3 DNA reads TGCGCCAGCAGTGAGTCTTATGACACTGAAGCTTTCTTT.

The chain links TRBV14 to TRBJ2-3; D is unclear. Trimming shortened V by 3 bases and J by 2 bases, and 0 bases separated the two germline ends. The CDR3 sequence is 11 residues long. In germline, CDR1 is SGHDN, CDR2 FVKESK. DNA of the CDR3: TGTGCCAGCAGCCACACAGATACGCAGTATTTT. Translated, it gives CASSHTDTQYF.

The CDR3 DNA reads as TGTGCCAGCAGAGGCAGTAGCTCCTACGAGCAGTACTTC. It yields the protein CASRGSSSYEQYF. The V and J genes are TRBV6-6 and TRBJ2-7; D unclear. Trimming pared 6 bases from V and 0 bases from J, leaving 9 bases between. This CDR3 contains 13 residues. Germline values: CDR1 MNHNY, CDR2 SVGAGI (reference sequence).

The rearrangement joins TRBV19 to TRBJ1-3; TRBD1 might be the D (5 bases). The germline CDR1 and CDR2 sequences are LNHDA and SQIVND (reference sequence). V was trimmed by 2 bases and J by 0 bases, leaving 14 bases between them. The CDR3 loop spans 17 amino acids. The CDR3 protein is CASSIRGPPYSGNTIYF. In nucleotides, the CDR3 is TGTGCCAGTAGTATAAGGGGTCCCCCTTACTCTGGAAACACCATATATTTT.

The chain is built from TRBV15 and TRBJ2-7; tentative D call: TRBD1 (6 bases). Looked up from germline, CDR1 is LNHNV and CDR2 is YYDKDF (reference sequence). Trimming stripped 4 bases from V and 9 bases from J, with 13 bases between. This CDR3 is built from 12 residues. CDR3 sequence (DNA): TGTGCCACCAGCAAACAGGGAGCTGTGCAGTACTTC. It specifies CATSKQGAVQYF.

The J gene is TRBJ1-1, the V gene TRBV7-3, with D hard to call. V lost 5 bases, J lost 0 bases, and 13 bases lay in between. The germline CDR1 and CDR2 sequences are SGHTA and FQGTGA. The CDR3 contains 15 residues. For the CDR3, the DNA is TGTGCCAGCAGCCCCTCTGGGAGGGTGAACACTGAAGCTTTCTTT. Translated, it gives CASSPSGRVNTEAFF. The full variable domain, rest sourced from reference TRBV7-3 and TRBJ1-1, is GAGVSQTPSNKVTEKGKYVELRCDPISGHTALYWYRQSLGQGPEFLIYFQGTGAADDSGLPNDRFFAVRPEGSVSTLKIQRTERGDSAVYLCASSPSGRVNTEAFFGQGTRLTVV.

V usage is TRBV2 and J usage is TRBJ2-7; 11 bases are shared with TRBD2. This CDR3 spans 13 amino acids. Germline V gene sequence: CDR1 SNHLY, CDR2 FYNNEI. V dropped 8 bases and J dropped 6; count of bases not matched to a gene: 6. The CDR3 loop reads CASEAGLAVEQYF. The CDR3 DNA sequence: TGTGCCAGCGAGGCGGGACTAGCGGTCGAGCAGTACTTC.

This rearrangement joins TRBV4-1 to TRBJ2-7; weak D call: TRBD2 (6 bases). Trimming cost V 0 bases and J 5 bases, with 23 bases left between them. CDR3 length: 18 residues. Germline V gene data show CDR1 as MGHRA and CDR2 as YSYEKL. The CDR3 nucleotides read TGCGCCAGCAGCCAAGATTCGGGTTGGGTCGGGAGCGACGACGAGCAGTACTTC. Amino acids: CASSQDSGWVGSDDEQYF.

The chain recombines TRBV9 with TRBJ2-2; TRBD2 matches at 7 bases. J gave up 6 bases and V 4 bases, and 9 bases lay outside the gene matches. Germline assignment: CDR1 SGDLS and CDR2 YYNGEE. The CDR3 is made up of 15 amino acids. CDR3 sequence reads: CASSPRAGEAGELFF. CDR3 DNA sequence: TGTGCCAGCAGCCCGAGGGCGGGAGAGGCCGGGGAGCTGTTTTTT.

This clone was counted only a few times. V usage is TRBV13 and J usage is TRBJ2-3; D tentatively fits TRBD1 or TRBD2 (5 bases each). The CDR3 contains 16 residues. Trimming removed 5 bases from V and 1 base from J, with 16 bases in between. Looked up from germline, CDR1 is PRHDT and CDR2 is FYEKMQ (reference sequence). CDR3 DNA: TGTGCCAGCAGCCCGTGGGACGGAAAGGGCACAGATACGCAGTATTTT. Encoded protein: CASSPWDGKGTDTQYF.